Listed here are 9 T cell receptor beta chains from one sample, sequenced in a study of blood T cell repertoires in COVID-19. Here immunoSEQ multiplex PCR was the method, and the copy in TCRdb shows in-frame clones only, minus some. This sample has fewer than 75,000 clones; over 85% occur once, and the top ten carry over 8%. The sequenced sample consisted of peripheral blood. Receptors were obtained from a human donor in a cohort sampled during active COVID-19.

This clone was seen only once. The V and J genes are TRBV7-3 and TRBJ2-1; 8 positions match TRBD2. Germline V gene lookup returns CDR1 SGHTA and CDR2 FQGTGA. J lost 6 bases, V lost 5 bases, and 9 bases had no gene match. The CDR3 loop spans 15 amino acids. For the CDR3, the DNA is TGTGCCAGCAGCCTAAGTGGGACTAGGGGCAATGAGCAGTTCTTC. Translating gives CASSLSGTRGNEQFF.

The V and J genes are TRBV3-1 (or the pseudogene TRBV3-2) and TRBJ2-1; 11 nucleotides align to TRBD2. J gave up 3 bases and V 1 base, and 2 bases lay outside the gene matches. CDR1 and CDR2 (germline): LGHDT, YNNKEL (reference sequence). The CDR3 is made up of 16 amino acids. DNA for the CDR3: TGTGCCAGCAGCCAAGGTCTAGCGGGGGGCTACAATGAGCAGTTCTTC. It encodes CASSQGLAGGYNEQFF.

The chain carries TRBV19 and TRBJ1-1; D not resolved. V was pared by 3 bases and J by 9 bases, with 8 bases between. The CDR3 consists of 11 residues. Germline loops: CDR1 LNHDA, CDR2 SQIVND (reference sequence). The CDR3 sequence: CASSIWEKAFF. The CDR3 DNA is TGTGCCAGTAGTATCTGGGAGAAAGCTTTCTTT. Full variable domain (missing parts from reference TRBV19 and TRBJ1-1): DGGITQSPKYLFRKEGQNVTLSCEQNLNHDAMYWYRQDPGQGLRLIYYSQIVNDFQKGDIAEGYSVSREKKESFPLTVTSAQKNPTAFYLCASSIWEKAFFGQGTRLTVV.

J is TRBJ2-3 and V is TRBV27, with D tentatively TRBD1 (5 bases). V lost 3 bases to trimming and J lost 4 bases, with 14 bases between them. CDR1 is MNHEY, CDR2 SMNVEV, per germline (reference sequence). The CDR3 has 15 residues. DNA for the CDR3: TGTGCCAGCAGTTTTCAAGGGGAAGGAGCAGATACGCAGTATTTT. This codes for CASSFQGEGADTQYF.

The V and J genes are TRBV19 and TRBJ2-2; 11 bases map to TRBD1. CDR3 length: 17 residues. Trimming cost V 5 bases and J 4 bases; bases outside gene matches: 9. The V gene's germline CDR1 is LNHDA and CDR2 SQIVND (reference sequence). This chain's CDR3 is CASSRGPGQGGTGELFF. The CDR3 coding sequence is TGTGCCAGTAGTCGGGGACCGGGACAGGGGGGCACCGGGGAGCTGTTTTTT. The full variable domain, its missing parts supplied by reference TRBV19 and TRBJ2-2, is DGGITQSPKYLFRKEGQNVTLSCEQNLNHDAMYWYRQDPGQGLRLIYYSQIVNDFQKGDIAEGYSVSREKKESFPLTVTSAQKNPTAFYLCASSRGPGQGGTGELFFGEGSRLTVL.

This chain joins TRBV9 and TRBJ2-7; 15 positions match TRBD2. The CDR3 runs to 16 residues. Looked up from germline, CDR1 is SGDLS and CDR2 is YYNGEE. V dropped 4 bases and J dropped 5; count of bases not matched to a gene: 7. CDR3 residues: CASSSGLAGGLDEQYF. The CDR3 DNA follows: TGTGCCAGCAGCTCGGGACTAGCGGGAGGTTTGGACGAGCAGTACTTC. The whole variable domain, filled in from reference TRBV9 and TRBJ2-7, reads DSGVTQTPKHLITATGQRVTLRCSPRSGDLSVYWYQQSLDQGLQFLIQYYNGEERAKGNILERFSAQQFPDLHSELNLSSLELGDSALYFCASSSGLAGGLDEQYFGPGTRLTVT.

The rearrangement links TRBV9 to TRBJ2-7; TRBD1 agrees at 10 bases. The CDR3 is 15 amino acids. With V trimmed by 0 bases and J by 3 bases, 3 bases remained unmatched. The germline V gene has CDR1 SGDLS and CDR2 YYNGEE. The CDR3, as DNA: TGTGCCAGCAGCGTAGGGGACAGGGGAAGCTACGAGCAGTACTTC. This gives the protein CASSVGDRGSYEQYF.

The gene calls are TRBV28 and TRBJ1-5; no clear D gene. The CDR3 covers 12 residues. Per germline, CDR1 MDHEN and CDR2 SYDVKM. V lost 7 bases to trimming and J lost 5 bases, with 9 bases between them. CDR3 sequence: CASKALDQPQHF. Here the CDR3 DNA reads TGTGCCAGCAAAGCCCTTGATCAGCCCCAGCATTTT.

The CDR3 reads CAVGRQPAYEQYF. The CDR3 DNA reads as TGTGCAGTGGGTCGACAACCGGCCTACGAGCAGTACTTC. The chain carries TRBV30 and TRBJ2-7, with D unclear. CDR3 size: 13 residues. The V gene's germline CDR1 is GTSNPN and CDR2 SVGIG (reference sequence).